The 17 T cell receptor beta chains presented below share a single source sample, sequenced in a study of control samples from healthy donors and cancer patients. Method: immunoSEQ multiplex PCR; TCRdb's copy keeps in-frame clones and lacks some. The data hold some 49,000 clones, with approximately 92% observed a single time. Material: PBMCs. Receptors originate from a man younger than 45 with colorectal cancer.

The rearrangement links TRBV15 to TRBJ1-2; weak D call: TRBD1 (6 bases). Germline CDR1 reads LNHNV; CDR2 reads YYDKDF (reference sequence). The length of the CDR3 is 17 residues. V lost 0 bases and J 0 bases, leaving 14 bases between the germline ends. The CDR3 DNA follows: TGTGCCACCAGCAGAGAGGGACACACGATACCTAACTATGGCTACACCTTC. It is translated as CATSREGHTIPNYGYTF. Complete variable domain (other parts from reference TRBV15 and TRBJ1-2): DAMVIQNPRYQVTQFGKPVTLSCSQTLNHNVMYWYQQKSSQAPKLLFHYYDKDFNNEADTPDNFQSRRPNTSFCFLDIRSPGLGDTAMYLCATSREGHTIPNYGYTFGSGTRLTVV.

J is TRBJ2-1 and V is TRBV20-1; no definite D call. The ends were cut back, 6 bases at V and 5 bases at J, with 8 bases in the middle. The CDR3 runs to 11 residues. In germline, CDR1 is DFQATT, CDR2 SNEGSKA (reference sequence). Here the CDR3 DNA reads TGCAGTGCCCCTCCCCACAATGAGCAGTTCTTC. This sequence encodes CSAPPHNEQFF.

The chain uses TRBV6-5 and TRBJ2-3; tentative D call: TRBD2 (7 bases). In germline, CDR1 is MNHEY, CDR2 SVGAGI. The CDR3 is 14 residues long. Trimming cost V 0 bases and J 5 bases, with 9 bases left between them. CDR3 in amino acids: CASSYSGGGDTQYF. CDR3 coding DNA: TGTGCCAGCAGTTACTCAGGGGGGGGAGATACGCAGTATTTT.

J is TRBJ1-6 and V is TRBV7-2; D is perhaps TRBD1 (5 bases). Germline values: CDR1 SGHTA, CDR2 FQGNSA. Deletions cut 3 bases from V and 7 bases from J, with 13 bases between. The CDR3 loop spans 15 amino acids. CDR3 loop: CASSFFAGENSPLHF. The CDR3 DNA is TGTGCCAGCAGCTTTTTTGCGGGGGAAAATTCACCCCTCCACTTT.

This clone was seen only once. This rearrangement joins TRBV10-2 to TRBJ1-1; 12 bases match TRBD1. CDR3 length: 14 amino acids. The V gene end was trimmed by 6 bases and the J gene end by 4 bases; junction bases not matched to a gene: 3. The V gene's germline CDR1 is WSHSY and CDR2 SAAADI. Here the CDR3 DNA reads TGCGCCAGCAGGGGACAGGGGGCGGGCACTGAAGCTTTCTTT. This encodes CASRGQGAGTEAFF.

The chain links TRBV6-6 to TRBJ1-2; 7 nucleotides align to TRBD1. There are 14 residues in the CDR3. Per the germline V gene, CDR1 is MNHNY and CDR2 is SVGAGI (reference sequence). V lost 6 bases, J lost 0 bases, and 4 bases stayed unmatched. The CDR3 is CASSYDRANYGYTF. CDR3 coding DNA: TGTGCCAGCAGCTATGACAGGGCTAACTATGGCTACACCTTC.

The chain is built from TRBV27 and TRBJ2-3, with D hard to call. Germline lookup yields CDR1 MNHEY and CDR2 SMNVEV (reference sequence). This CDR3 is built from 16 residues. Between the trimmed V and J ends, which lost 4 bases and 1 base, there was a span of 15 bases. Here the CDR3 reads CASSSPGWFGTDTQYF. The CDR3 DNA reads as TGTGCCAGCAGTTCACCCGGATGGTTCGGCACAGATACGCAGTATTTT.

The chain is built from TRBV30 and TRBJ2-3, with unresolved D. Trimming left V 4 bases short and J 5 bases short, with 10 bases between. Germline V gives CDR1 GTSNPN, CDR2 SVGIG (reference sequence). The CDR3 is made up of 12 amino acids. Written as DNA, the CDR3 is TGTGCCTGGACTCCACTCAAAGATACGCAGTATTTT. Translation gives CAWTPLKDTQYF.

This clone has just one count. The chain couples TRBV19 to TRBJ2-3; the match to TRBD2 covers 9 bases. The CDR3 totals 18 residues. Germline CDR1 LNHDA, CDR2 SQIVND (reference sequence). V was clipped by 6 bases and J by 2 bases; unmatched bases: 15. CDR3 nucleotide sequence: TGTGCCAGTAGACCCTTGGGCGAGACTAGCGGATACACAGATACGCAGTATTTT. It codes for CASRPLGETSGYTDTQYF.

CDR3 in amino acids: CASSFSGAEDTQYF. CDR3 bases: TGTGCCAGCAGCTTTTCCGGGGCTGAAGATACGCAGTATTTT. The chain couples TRBV5-4 to TRBJ2-3; D is perhaps TRBD1 or TRBD2 (5 bases each). CDR3 length: 14 amino acids. Trimming left V 2 bases short and J 5 bases short, with 12 bases between. Germline CDR1 and CDR2: SGHNT and YYREEE (reference sequence). Full variable domain (rest looked up from reference TRBV5-4 and TRBJ2-3): ETGVTQSPTHLIKTRGQQVTLRCSSQSGHNTVSWYQQALGQGPQFIFQYYREEENGRGNFPPRFSGLQFPNYSSELNVNALELDDSALYLCASSFSGAEDTQYFGPGTRLTVL.

The chain links TRBV21-1 to TRBJ2-2; whether TRBD1, the table's D call, matches the DNA was not checked. TRBV21-1 is a recognized pseudogene. The CDR3 is 15 residues long. CDR3 region: CASSSRGIYTGELFF. The CDR3 bases are TGTGCCAGCAGCAGTAGGGGCATTTACACCGGGGAGCTGTTTTTT.

The V and J genes are TRBV4-3 and TRBJ1-1, with unresolved D. Germline lookup yields CDR1 LGHNA and CDR2 YSLEER. V lost 0 bases to trimming and J lost 1 base, with 12 bases between them. This CDR3 comprises 16 residues. CDR3 DNA: TGCGCCAGCAGCCAAGATCTTCCAAGGCGGAACACTGAAGCTTTCTTT. This translates into CASSQDLPRRNTEAFF.

This chain uses TRBV6-5 with TRBJ2-2, with 9 bases fitting TRBD2. CDR1 is MNHEY, CDR2 SVGAGI, per germline. The CDR3 runs 14 residues. This chain's CDR3 is CAVRGGRGTGELFF. For the CDR3, the DNA is TGTGCAGTGCGGGGGGGGCGCGGTACCGGGGAGCTGTTTTTT.

This clone was recorded only once. The J gene is TRBJ2-2, the V gene TRBV2; maybe TRBD1 (6 bases). Germline V gene lookup returns CDR1 SNHLY and CDR2 FYNNEI. V lost 6 bases, J lost 4 bases, and 21 bases lay in between. The CDR3 runs to 17 residues. The chain's CDR3 is CASSPRTDLFFTGELFF. For the CDR3, the DNA is TGTGCCAGCAGCCCCCGGACAGACTTGTTTTTCACCGGGGAGCTGTTTTTT.

The chain uses TRBV5-1 and TRBJ2-1; D call uncertain. The CDR3 is 15 residues long. V was trimmed by 5 bases and J by 5 bases, leaving 17 bases between them. CDR1 is SGHRS and CDR2 is YFSETQ in the germline V gene. CDR3 residues: CASRSLKDTNNEQFF. The CDR3 region has the DNA TGCGCCAGCAGGTCACTTAAGGATACCAACAATGAGCAGTTCTTC.

This clone appeared a single time. This rearrangement joins TRBV6-6 to TRBJ1-1; no definite D call. The CDR3 runs 14 residues. V gave up 2 bases and J gave up 8 bases, with 15 bases separating them. From germline, CDR1 is MNHNY and CDR2 SVGAGI (reference sequence). CDR3 amino acids: CASSYGRIREEAFF. The CDR3 bases are TGTGCCAGCAGTTACGGCCGGATAAGGGAGGAAGCTTTCTTT.

The rearrangement joins TRBV6-5 to TRBJ1-2; D is ambiguous. Per germline, CDR1 MNHEY and CDR2 SVGAGI. The CDR3 consists of 16 residues. The germline V and J ends were trimmed by 0 bases and 0 bases, with 11 bases remaining between them. The CDR3 reads CASSYSQRGANYGYTF. The CDR3 DNA sequence: TGTGCCAGCAGTTACTCGCAGCGAGGAGCTAACTATGGCTACACCTTC.